This T cell receptor beta chain was found in a study of PD-1 blockade in classical Hodgkin lymphoma. General study points: Significant TCR diversity gains by C4D1 occurred in CD4+ but not CD8+ cells. As was reported, newly diagnosed patients showed lower baseline TCR diversity than healthy donors did. For complete responders, baseline diversity was comparable to that of newly diagnosed patients.

The germline V and J ends were trimmed by 3 bases and 7 bases, with 16 bases remaining between them. CDR3 length: 14 residues. Germline V gene sequence: CDR1 SNHLY, CDR2 FYNNEI. Time point described: cycle 4 day 1 (C4D1), after less than 7 weeks of nivolumab. Brentuximab vedotin exposure varied among the patients, all of whom had relapsed after autologous stem cell transplantation. Purified CD4+ T cells were obtained from thawed PBMCs through magnetic negative selection. As for this clone: The target antigen is unknown.

TCRdb keeps only in-frame clones here, not all; method: immunoSEQ multiplex PCR. Of some 30,000 clones listed, about 80% are singletons. The TCR sequence derives from a human donor with classical Hodgkin lymphoma. J is TRBJ2-7 and V is TRBV2, with a tentative D call TRBD2 (6 bases). The sequencing here drew on CD4+ T cells from blood, taken before the fourth cycle of nivolumab. The CDR3 nucleotides are TGTGCCAGCAGTGAGGGGACTGGGTTGGGTGAGCAGTACTTC. It is translated as CASSEGTGLGEQYF.